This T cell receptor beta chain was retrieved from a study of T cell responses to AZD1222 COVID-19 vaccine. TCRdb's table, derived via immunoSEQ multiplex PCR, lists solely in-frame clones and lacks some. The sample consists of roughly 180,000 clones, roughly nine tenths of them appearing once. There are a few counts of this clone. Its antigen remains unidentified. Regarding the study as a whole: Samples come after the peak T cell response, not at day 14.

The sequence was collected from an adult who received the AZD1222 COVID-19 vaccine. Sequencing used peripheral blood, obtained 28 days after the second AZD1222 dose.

This CDR3 reads CASSLEDSGSYEQYF. The CDR3 bases are TGTGCCAGCAGCTTAGAGGACAGCGGCTCCTACGAGCAGTACTTC. V is TRBV7-2 and J is TRBJ2-7; tentative D call: TRBD1 (6 bases). The CDR3 has 15 amino acids. The V end lost 1 base, the J end lost 0 bases, and 10 bases lay between the germline ends. From germline, CDR1 is SGHTA and CDR2 FQGNSA.